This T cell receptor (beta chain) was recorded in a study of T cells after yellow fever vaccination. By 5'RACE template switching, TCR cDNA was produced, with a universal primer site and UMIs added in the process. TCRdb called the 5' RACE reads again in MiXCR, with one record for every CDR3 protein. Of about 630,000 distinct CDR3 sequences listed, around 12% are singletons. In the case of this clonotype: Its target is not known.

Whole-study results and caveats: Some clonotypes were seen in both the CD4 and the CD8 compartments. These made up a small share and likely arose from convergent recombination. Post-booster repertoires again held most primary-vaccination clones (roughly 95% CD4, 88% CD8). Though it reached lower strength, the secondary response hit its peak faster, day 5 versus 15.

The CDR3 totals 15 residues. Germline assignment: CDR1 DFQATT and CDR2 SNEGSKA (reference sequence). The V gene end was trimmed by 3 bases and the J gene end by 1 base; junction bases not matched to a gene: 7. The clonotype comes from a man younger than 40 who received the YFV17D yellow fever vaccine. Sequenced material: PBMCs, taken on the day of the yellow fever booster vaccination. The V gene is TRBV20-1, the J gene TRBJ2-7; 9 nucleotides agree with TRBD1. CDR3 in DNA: TGCAGTGCTAGTAGCCCGGGACAGGGTTCCTACGAGCAGTACTTC. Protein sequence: CSASSPGQGSYEQYF.